This passage covers 20 T cell receptor beta chains from one sample sequenced in a study of T cells in pancreatic ductal adenocarcinoma. Profiling relied on immunoSEQ multiplex PCR, and the TCRdb table lists in-frame clones only, not all of them. The sample lists around 9,300 clones; approximately 89% were seen once. Surgery without prior neoadjuvant therapy was the treatment of the selected pancreatic ductal adenocarcinoma patients. Sample: PBMCs. These receptors all come from a human donor with pancreatic ductal adenocarcinoma.

The CDR3 reads CASSPSTGVLGNTIYF. CDR3 nucleotides: TGTGCCAGCTCACCCTCGACGGGGGTCCTTGGAAACACCATATATTTT. This chain connects TRBV18 to TRBJ1-3, with D possibly matching TRBD1 (5 bases). Germline loops: CDR1 KGHSH, CDR2 LQKENI. V lost 3 bases and J lost 3, with 15 bases in between. This CDR3 comprises 16 residues.

J is TRBJ2-7 and V is TRBV29-1; 10 bases line up with TRBD1. J was trimmed by 3 bases and V by 7 bases; bases with no gene match: 6. The CDR3 contains 13 residues. Germline V gives CDR1 SQVTM, CDR2 ANQGSEA. CDR3 sequence (DNA): TGCAGCGCCGGGACAGGGGACCGCTACGAGCAGTACTTC. Its protein product is CSAGTGDRYEQYF.

V usage is TRBV11-3 and J usage is TRBJ2-4; 7 bases agree with TRBD1. The junction had 3 bases not matched to a gene; V was cut back by 1 base and J by 0 bases. The CDR3 consists of 16 residues. The V gene's germline CDR1 is SGHNT and CDR2 YENEEA. In nucleotides, the CDR3 is TGTGCCAGCAGCTTAGGACAGGGTCTAGCCAAAAACATTCAGTACTTC. This sequence encodes CASSLGQGLAKNIQYF.

The J gene is TRBJ2-5, the V gene TRBV7-2, with 10 bases that match TRBD2. Germline CDR1 is SGHTA and CDR2 is FQGNSA. Trimming took 2 bases from V and 4 from J; bases not matched to a gene: 4. The CDR3 is 15 amino acids. The CDR3 DNA follows: TGTGCCAGCAGCTTACAGCGGGGGGGCGGAGAGACCCAGTACTTC. Translating gives CASSLQRGGGETQYF.

This chain joins TRBV7-9 and TRBJ1-2, with 8 bases that match TRBD1. The V segment lost 3 bases and the J segment 6 bases; nucleotides outside the gene matches: 9. Germline lookup yields CDR1 SEHNR and CDR2 FQNEAQ (reference sequence). The CDR3 runs to 15 residues. CDR3 bases: TGTGCCAGCAGCTTTCTTCGGACAGGGATAGATGGCTACACCTTC. It codes for CASSFLRTGIDGYTF.

This chain links TRBV7-9 with TRBJ2-5; a possible D gene is TRBD2 (5 bases). Germline assignment: CDR1 SEHNR and CDR2 FQNEAQ (reference sequence). The V and J ends lost 3 bases and 2 bases respectively, with 19 bases between them. This CDR3 contains 17 residues. The CDR3, as DNA: TGTGCCAGCAGCTTTAGGAGGAGCGTGGGCCCGCAAGAGACCCAGTACTTC. Translation gives CASSFRRSVGPQETQYF. Complete variable domain (other parts from reference TRBV7-9 and TRBJ2-5): DTGVSQNPRHKITKRGQNVTFRCDPISEHNRLYWYRQTLGQGPEFLTYFQNEAQLEKSRLLSDRFSAERPKGSFSTLEIQRTEQGDSAMYLCASSFRRSVGPQETQYFGPGTRLLVL.

The V gene is TRBV29-1, the J gene TRBJ2-5; 11 nucleotides line up with TRBD2. The trim removed 4 bases at V and 5 bases at J, leaving 6 bases unmatched. This CDR3 has 14 amino acids. The V gene's germline CDR1 is SQVTM and CDR2 ANQGSEA. The CDR3 here is CSVGIAGGWETQYF. Written as DNA, the CDR3 is TGCAGCGTTGGCATAGCGGGAGGGTGGGAGACCCAGTACTTC.

The chain is built from TRBV4-3 and TRBJ2-4; D is unresolved. Between the trimmed V and J ends, which lost 0 bases and 5 bases, there was a span of 20 bases. CDR3 length: 18 amino acids. Germline V gives CDR1 LGHNA, CDR2 YSLEER. CDR3 sequence: CASSQDVRVNSLQNIQYF. CDR3 nucleotide sequence: TGCGCCAGCAGCCAAGATGTGCGAGTGAATAGCTTGCAAAACATTCAGTACTTC.

The chain recombines TRBV19 with TRBJ2-3; 8 nucleotides agree with TRBD2. Trimming took 3 bases from V and 3 from J; bases not matched to a gene: 8. The CDR3 loop spans 16 amino acids. Germline CDR1 LNHDA, CDR2 SQIVND (reference sequence). The CDR3, as DNA: TGTGCCAGTAGTATCGATCGGGAGGGCTGGACAGATACGCAGTATTTT. This sequence encodes CASSIDREGWTDTQYF.

The V and J genes are TRBV7-2 and TRBJ1-5, with D maybe TRBD1 (6 bases). CDR1 SGHTA and CDR2 FQGNSA come from the germline V gene. The CDR3 is 16 residues long. V was pared by 1 base and J by 7 bases, with 17 bases between. CDR3 DNA: TGTGCCAGCAGCTTAGGGTCCCCGGGACATCTCCAGCCCCAGCATTTT. This gives the protein CASSLGSPGHLQPQHF. Looking up the rest from reference TRBV7-2 and TRBJ1-5 gives the full variable domain: GAGVSQSPSNKVTEKGKDVELRCDPISGHTALYWYRQSLGQGLEFLIYFQGNSAPDKSGLPSDRFSAERTGGSVSTLTIQRTQQEDSAVYLCASSLGSPGHLQPQHFGDGTRLSIL.

V usage is TRBV28 and J usage is TRBJ2-3; 12 bases map to TRBD2. V shed 6 bases, J shed 0 bases, and the junction held 7 bases outside the gene matches. The germline V gene has CDR1 MDHEN and CDR2 SYDVKM. CDR3 length: 17 amino acids. CDR3 DNA sequence: TGTGCCAGCAGCCGCGGGACTAGCGGGTCTAGCACAGATACGCAGTATTTT. This encodes CASSRGTSGSSTDTQYF.

This chain uses TRBV2 with TRBJ1-2; maybe TRBD1 (6 bases). The CDR3 extends over 15 amino acids. V lost 4 bases and J lost 0, with 12 bases in between. Looked up from germline, CDR1 is SNHLY and CDR2 is FYNNEI. CDR3 region: CASSVNRASNYGYTF. CDR3 sequence (DNA): TGTGCCAGCAGTGTGAACAGGGCGTCTAACTATGGCTACACCTTC.

The chain links TRBV4-1 to TRBJ2-5; D perhaps matches TRBD2 (6 bases). Germline-derived CDR1 and CDR2 are MGHRA and YSYEKL. V lost 0 bases to trimming and J lost 2 bases, with 13 bases between them. CDR3 length: 16 residues. The CDR3 nucleotides read TGCGCCAGCAGCCAAGATCGGAGTAGCGGACAAGAGACCCAGTACTTC. Its protein is CASSQDRSSGQETQYF.

This clone was seen a few times. The V and J genes are TRBV6-5 and TRBJ1-6; D is possibly TRBD1 (6 bases). The V gene lost 0 bases and the J gene lost 7 bases, with 10 bases spanning the gap. In germline, CDR1 is MNHEY, CDR2 SVGAGI. This CDR3 is 15 amino acids long. The CDR3 DNA sequence: TGTGCCAGCAGTTACTCGTTCAGGGGCAATTCACCCCTCCACTTT. Translation gives CASSYSFRGNSPLHF.

Worth noting for this clone: An end of the junction differs from the germline gene, which may be a read error. The rearrangement joins TRBV5-1 to TRBJ2-1, with D perhaps TRBD1 (7 bases). CDR1 and CDR2 from the germline V gene are SGHRS and YFSETQ. The CDR3 is 14 residues long. In DNA, the CDR3 is TGCGCCGGCAGCTGGATGGACAGGAGGGATGAGCAGTTCTTC. Protein sequence: CAGSWMDRRDEQFF.

This chain joins TRBV7-6 and TRBJ2-1; 10 bases fit TRBD2. CDR3 length: 16 residues. Per the germline V gene, CDR1 is SGHVS and CDR2 is FNYEAQ. The V segment lost 6 bases and the J segment 1 base; nucleotides outside the gene matches: 6. The CDR3 loop is CASSRIAGGSYNEQFF. CDR3 sequence (DNA): TGTGCCAGCAGTCGAATAGCGGGAGGTTCCTACAATGAGCAGTTCTTC.

The CDR3 coding sequence is TGTGCCAGCTCACCACCGTACAGGGGGAGGCAAGAGACCCAGTACTTC. The encoded protein is CASSPPYRGRQETQYF. J is TRBJ2-5 and V is TRBV18; 8 bases are shared with TRBD1. Germline V CDR1 and CDR2: KGHSH, LQKENI. The CDR3 has 16 amino acids. Trimming removed 0 bases from V and 2 bases from J; junction bases left unmatched: 5.

The chain has TRBV5-4 and TRBJ2-3; TRBD1 agrees at 7 bases. V was clipped by 2 bases and J by 6 bases; unmatched bases: 3. The CDR3 covers 13 residues. Germline V lookup: CDR1 SGHNT, CDR2 YYREEE (reference sequence). CDR3 protein: CASSFDREDTQYF. The CDR3 nucleotides read TGTGCCAGCAGCTTCGACAGGGAGGATACGCAGTATTTT.

This clone was recorded only once. The rearrangement joins TRBV2 to TRBJ2-3; D is uncertain. The CDR3 is 16 residues long. Trimming took off 1 base at V and 4 bases at J, with 15 bases between the two ends. Germline V gives CDR1 SNHLY, CDR2 FYNNEI. The CDR3 spells CASSEGLSPGSDTQYF. The DNA for the CDR3 is TGTGCCAGCAGTGAAGGTCTTTCCCCAGGTTCAGATACGCAGTATTTT.

The genes are TRBV19 and TRBJ1-5; D is unresolved. Deletions cut 1 base from V and 2 bases from J, with 9 bases between. The CDR3 extends over 15 amino acids. Germline-derived CDR1 and CDR2 are LNHDA and SQIVND (reference sequence). Written as DNA, the CDR3 is TGTGCCAGTAGTATAGCGGCAGAGGGCAATCAGCCCCAGCATTTT. Translation: CASSIAAEGNQPQHF.